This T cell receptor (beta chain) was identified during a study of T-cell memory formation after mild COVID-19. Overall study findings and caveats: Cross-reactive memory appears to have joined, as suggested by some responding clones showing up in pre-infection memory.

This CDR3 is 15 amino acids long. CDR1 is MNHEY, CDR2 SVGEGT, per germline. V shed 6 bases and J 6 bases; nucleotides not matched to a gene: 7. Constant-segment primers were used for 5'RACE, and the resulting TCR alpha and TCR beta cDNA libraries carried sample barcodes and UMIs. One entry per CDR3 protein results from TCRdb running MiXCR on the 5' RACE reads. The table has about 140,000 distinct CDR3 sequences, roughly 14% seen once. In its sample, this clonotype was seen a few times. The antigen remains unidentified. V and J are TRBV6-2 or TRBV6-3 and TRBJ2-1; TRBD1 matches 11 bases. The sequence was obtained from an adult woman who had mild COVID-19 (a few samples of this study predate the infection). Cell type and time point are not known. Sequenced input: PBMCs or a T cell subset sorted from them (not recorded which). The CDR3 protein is CASSYGTGGINEQFF. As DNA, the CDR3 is TGTGCCAGCAGCTATGGGACAGGGGGGATCAATGAGCAGTTCTTC.